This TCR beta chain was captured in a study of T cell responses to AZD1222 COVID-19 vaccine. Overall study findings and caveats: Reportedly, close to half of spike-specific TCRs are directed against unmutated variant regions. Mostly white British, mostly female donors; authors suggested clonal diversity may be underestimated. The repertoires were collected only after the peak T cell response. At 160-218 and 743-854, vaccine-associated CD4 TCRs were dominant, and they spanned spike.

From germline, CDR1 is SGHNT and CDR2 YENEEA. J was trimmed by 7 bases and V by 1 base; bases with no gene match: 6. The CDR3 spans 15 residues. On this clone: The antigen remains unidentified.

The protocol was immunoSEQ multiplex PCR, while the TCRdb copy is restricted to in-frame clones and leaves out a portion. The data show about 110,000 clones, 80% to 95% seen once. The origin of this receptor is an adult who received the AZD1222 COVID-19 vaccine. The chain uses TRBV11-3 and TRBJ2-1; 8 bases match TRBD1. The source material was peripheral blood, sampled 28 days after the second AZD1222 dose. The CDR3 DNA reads TGTGCCAGCAGCTTAGGGGGGACAGGTGGGAATGAGCAGTTCTTC. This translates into CASSLGGTGGNEQFF.